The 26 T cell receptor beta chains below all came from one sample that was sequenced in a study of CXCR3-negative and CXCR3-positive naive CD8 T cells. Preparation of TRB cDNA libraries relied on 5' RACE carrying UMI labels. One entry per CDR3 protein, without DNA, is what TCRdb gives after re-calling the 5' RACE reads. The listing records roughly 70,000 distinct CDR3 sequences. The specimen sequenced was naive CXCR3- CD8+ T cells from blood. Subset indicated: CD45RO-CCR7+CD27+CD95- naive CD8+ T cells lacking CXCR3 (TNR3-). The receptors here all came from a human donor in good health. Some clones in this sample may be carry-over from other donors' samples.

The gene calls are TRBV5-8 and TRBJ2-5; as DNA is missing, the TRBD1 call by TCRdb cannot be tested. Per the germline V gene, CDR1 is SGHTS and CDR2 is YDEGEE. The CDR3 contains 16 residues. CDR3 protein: CASSTGTGDHQETQYF.

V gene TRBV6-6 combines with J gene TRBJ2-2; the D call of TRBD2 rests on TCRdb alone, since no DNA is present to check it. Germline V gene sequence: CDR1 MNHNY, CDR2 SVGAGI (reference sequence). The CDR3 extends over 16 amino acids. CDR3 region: CATGLAGGQNTGELFF.

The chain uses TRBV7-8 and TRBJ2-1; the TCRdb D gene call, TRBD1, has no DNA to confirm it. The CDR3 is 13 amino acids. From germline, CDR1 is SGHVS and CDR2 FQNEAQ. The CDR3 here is CASVGGNYNEQFF.

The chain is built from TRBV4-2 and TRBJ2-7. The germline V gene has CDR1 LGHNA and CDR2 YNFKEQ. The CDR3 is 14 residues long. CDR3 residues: CASSQDGEYYEQYF.

The CDR3: CASSSPPWGGTQYF. The rearrangement uses TRBV12-3 or TRBV12-4 and TRBJ2-5; TCRdb designates TRBD1, a call that cannot be tested without DNA. This CDR3 is 14 amino acids long.

This chain's CDR3 is CSVEWKNTEAFF. The V and J genes are TRBV29-1 and TRBJ1-1. This CDR3 contains 12 residues. Per germline, CDR1 SQVTM and CDR2 ANQGSEA. Variable domain in full (rest from reference TRBV29-1 and TRBJ1-1): SAVISQKPSRDICQRGTSLTIQCQVDSQVTMMFWYRQQPGQSLTLIATANQGSEATYESGFVIDKFPISRPNLTFSTLTVSNMSPEDSSIYLCSVEWKNTEAFFGQGTRLTVV.

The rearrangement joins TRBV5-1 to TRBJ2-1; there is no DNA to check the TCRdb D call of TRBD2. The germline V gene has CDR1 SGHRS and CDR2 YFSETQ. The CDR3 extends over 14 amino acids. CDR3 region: CASSLDGGLDEQFF.

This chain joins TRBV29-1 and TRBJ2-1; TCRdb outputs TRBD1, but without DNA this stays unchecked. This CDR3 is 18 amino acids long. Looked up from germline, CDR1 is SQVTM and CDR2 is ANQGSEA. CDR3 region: CSVEGVAGAQSSYNEQFF.

The CDR3 loop is CASSKVSRAGGSKTIYSNQPQHF. V gene TRBV21-1 combines with J gene TRBJ1-5; TCRdb lists TRBD1, though no DNA is available to test this call. TRBV21-1 is noted as a pseudogene. The CDR3 has 23 residues.

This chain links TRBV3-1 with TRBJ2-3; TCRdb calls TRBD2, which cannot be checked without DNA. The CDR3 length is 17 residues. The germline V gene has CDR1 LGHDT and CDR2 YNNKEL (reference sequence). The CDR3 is CASSQRAGRAFLDTQYF.

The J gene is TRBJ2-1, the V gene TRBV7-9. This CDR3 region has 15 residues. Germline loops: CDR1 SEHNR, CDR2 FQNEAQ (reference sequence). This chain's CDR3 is CASSYSGSGLDEQFF.

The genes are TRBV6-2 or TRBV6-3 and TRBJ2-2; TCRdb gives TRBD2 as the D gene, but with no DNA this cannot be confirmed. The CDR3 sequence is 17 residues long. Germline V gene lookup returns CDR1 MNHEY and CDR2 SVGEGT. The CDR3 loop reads CASSYNWLAGAPGELFF.

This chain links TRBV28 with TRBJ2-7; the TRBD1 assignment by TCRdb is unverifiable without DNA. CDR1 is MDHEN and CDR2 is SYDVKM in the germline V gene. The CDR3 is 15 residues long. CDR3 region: CASSLSGTGFHEQYF.

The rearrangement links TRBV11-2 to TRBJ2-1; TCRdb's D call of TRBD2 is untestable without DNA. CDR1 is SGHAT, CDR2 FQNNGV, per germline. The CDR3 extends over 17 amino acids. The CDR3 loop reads CASSLVFGERSYNEQFF.

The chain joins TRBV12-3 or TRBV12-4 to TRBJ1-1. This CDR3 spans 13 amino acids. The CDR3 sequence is CASSWGMNTEAFF.

CDR3: CSVDGTSGAQSPHNEQFF. The V call is TRBV29-1, the J call TRBJ2-1; TCRdb gives TRBD2 as the D gene, but with no DNA this cannot be confirmed. The CDR3 is made up of 18 amino acids. Germline CDR1 reads SQVTM; CDR2 reads ANQGSEA.

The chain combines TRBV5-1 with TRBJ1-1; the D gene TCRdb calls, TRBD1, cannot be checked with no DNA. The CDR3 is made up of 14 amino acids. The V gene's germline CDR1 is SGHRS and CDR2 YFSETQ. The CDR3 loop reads CASSWGQGNTEAFF.

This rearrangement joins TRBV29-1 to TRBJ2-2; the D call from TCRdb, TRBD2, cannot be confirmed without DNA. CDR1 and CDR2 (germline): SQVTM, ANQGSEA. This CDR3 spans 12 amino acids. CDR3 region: CSVAPGPGELFF.

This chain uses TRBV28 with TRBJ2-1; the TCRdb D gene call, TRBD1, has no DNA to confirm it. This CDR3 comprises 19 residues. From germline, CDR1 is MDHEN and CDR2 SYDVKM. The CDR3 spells CASSFSGPRTGYTYNEQFF.

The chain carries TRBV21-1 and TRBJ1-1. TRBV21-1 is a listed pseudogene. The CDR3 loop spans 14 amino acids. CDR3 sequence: CASSKAAMNTEAFF.

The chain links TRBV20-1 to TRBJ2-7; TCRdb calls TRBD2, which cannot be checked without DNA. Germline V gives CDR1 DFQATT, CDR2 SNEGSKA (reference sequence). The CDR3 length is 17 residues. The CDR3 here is CSASDSPGTFSSYEQYF.

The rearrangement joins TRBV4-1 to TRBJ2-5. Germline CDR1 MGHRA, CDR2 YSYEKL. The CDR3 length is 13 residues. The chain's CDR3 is CASSKAHQETQYF.

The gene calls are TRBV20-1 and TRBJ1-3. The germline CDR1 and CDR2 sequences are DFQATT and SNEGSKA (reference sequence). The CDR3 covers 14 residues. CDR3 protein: CSARGADSGNTIYF.

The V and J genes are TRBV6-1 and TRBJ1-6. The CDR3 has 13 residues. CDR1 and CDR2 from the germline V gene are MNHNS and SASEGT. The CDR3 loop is CASSEATGSPLHF.

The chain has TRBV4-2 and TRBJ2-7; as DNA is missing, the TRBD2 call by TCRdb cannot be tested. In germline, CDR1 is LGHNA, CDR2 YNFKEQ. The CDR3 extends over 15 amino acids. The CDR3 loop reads CASSPVAGEGYEQYF.

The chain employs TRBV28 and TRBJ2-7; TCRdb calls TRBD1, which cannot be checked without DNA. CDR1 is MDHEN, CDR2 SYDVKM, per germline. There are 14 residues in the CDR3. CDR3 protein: CASSFRAGTDEQYF.